A selection of T cell receptor beta chains follows, all from one sample in a study of blood T cell repertoires in COVID-19. Generated by immunoSEQ multiplex PCR, the TCRdb table keeps only in-frame clones and is missing some. The sample gives some 200,000 clones, more than 75% of which show up once; 9.5% to 15% is in the top ten. The sample comprised peripheral blood. All receptors come from a woman aged 40 to 50 with acute or convalescent COVID-19. CDR3s include the opening cysteine and the closing phenylalanine or tryptophan. Each record gives: V gene, CDR3 length, clone size, D gene, J gene, CDR3 DNA, CDR3 protein. D genes are given only for firm matches. Where a row states a size, it is once, few, many or the class of an expanded clone; other rows omit it.

v_call: TRBV6-1; cdr3_length: 17; clone_size: .; d_call: TRBD1; j_call: TRBJ2-3; cdr3_nt: TGTGCCAGCAGTGAAGCCCTCGGAGGACAGGGCACAGATACGCAGTATTTT; cdr3_aa: CASSEALGGQGTDTQYF
v_call: TRBV15; cdr3_length: 16; clone_size: .; d_call: TRBD2; j_call: TRBJ2-3; cdr3_nt: TGTGCCACCAGCAGAGATCGGGCGGGGGGGACGGATACGCAGTATTTT; cdr3_aa: CATSRDRAGGTDTQYF
v_call: TRBV6-5; cdr3_length: 13; clone_size: .; d_call: .; j_call: TRBJ1-4; cdr3_nt: TGTGCCAGCAGTTACTCATCGGATGAAAAACTGTTTTTT; cdr3_aa: CASSYSSDEKLFF
v_call: TRBV9; cdr3_length: 17; clone_size: .; d_call: TRBD1; j_call: TRBJ2-1; cdr3_nt: TGTGCCAGCAGCGGCAAGGGGGCCGTTGGTCGATACAATGAGCAGTTCTTC; cdr3_aa: CASSGKGAVGRYNEQFF
v_call: TRBV3-1/TRBV3-2; cdr3_length: 14; clone_size: .; d_call: .; j_call: TRBJ1-2; cdr3_nt: TGTGCCAGCAGCCAAGGTATTGTCAACTATGGCTACACCTTC; cdr3_aa: CASSQGIVNYGYTF
v_call: TRBV18; cdr3_length: 16; clone_size: .; d_call: TRBD2; j_call: TRBJ2-1; cdr3_nt: TGTGCCAGCTCACCAACGACTAGCGGGTTAAGTAATGAGCAGTTCTTC; cdr3_aa: CASSPTTSGLSNEQFF
v_call: TRBV3-1/TRBV3-2; cdr3_length: 15; clone_size: .; d_call: .; j_call: TRBJ2-3; cdr3_nt: TGTGCCAGCAGCCAACGTCAAGCCTCCACAGATACGCAGTATTTT; cdr3_aa: CASSQRQASTDTQYF
v_call: TRBV5-1; cdr3_length: 15; clone_size: .; d_call: TRBD1; j_call: TRBJ2-7; cdr3_nt: TGCGCCAGCAGCTTGAGGGGGACAGGGGTCTACGAGCAGTACTTC; cdr3_aa: CASSLRGTGVYEQYF
v_call: TRBV20-1; cdr3_length: 13; clone_size: once; d_call: TRBD1; j_call: TRBJ1-1; cdr3_nt: TGCAGTGCTAGTAGGACAGGGGTAACTGAAGCTTTCTTT; cdr3_aa: CSASRTGVTEAFF
v_call: TRBV5-1; cdr3_length: 15; clone_size: .; d_call: .; j_call: TRBJ2-2; cdr3_nt: TGCGCCAGCAAAACAGGCGGTTTTGAGACCGGGGAGCTGTTTTTT; cdr3_aa: CASKTGGFETGELFF
v_call: TRBV6-2/TRBV6-3; cdr3_length: 12; clone_size: .; d_call: .; j_call: TRBJ2-3; cdr3_nt: TGTGCCAGCAGTTACCCCTCAGATACGCAGTATTTT; cdr3_aa: CASSYPSDTQYF
v_call: TRBV27; cdr3_length: 14; clone_size: few; d_call: TRBD2; j_call: TRBJ2-7; cdr3_nt: TGTGCCAGCAGTCGAACTAGCGGGAGTTACGAGCAGTACTTC; cdr3_aa: CASSRTSGSYEQYF
v_call: TRBV2; cdr3_length: 14; clone_size: once; d_call: .; j_call: TRBJ1-1; cdr3_nt: TGTGCCAGCAGTATACACGGGAAACCGTTTGAAGCTTTCTTT; cdr3_aa: CASSIHGKPFEAFF
v_call: TRBV6-5; cdr3_length: 16; clone_size: .; d_call: .; j_call: TRBJ1-1; cdr3_nt: TGTGCCAGCAGTTACACCGCCGGGGGGATGAACACTGAAGCTTTCTTT; cdr3_aa: CASSYTAGGMNTEAFF
v_call: TRBV11-2; cdr3_length: 14; clone_size: .; d_call: TRBD1; j_call: TRBJ1-4; cdr3_nt: TGTGCCAGCAGCATCTTGACAGGGGAGTCGAAACTGTTTTTT; cdr3_aa: CASSILTGESKLFF
v_call: TRBV30; cdr3_length: 14; clone_size: .; d_call: .; j_call: TRBJ2-7; cdr3_nt: TGTGCCTCCACAAGAGGGGGGGCATTCTACGAGCAGTACTTC; cdr3_aa: CASTRGGAFYEQYF